This T cell receptor beta chain is from a study of cytomegalovirus exposure and HLA in healthy donors. PCR involved 60 Vbeta and 13 Jbeta primers. Profiling relied on immunoSEQ multiplex PCR, and the TCRdb table lists in-frame clones only, not all of them. The table records about 130,000 clones, 81% of them present only once. The V and J ends lost 3 bases and 0 bases respectively, with 14 bases between them. CDR1 is MGHRA and CDR2 is YSYEKL in the germline V gene. The CDR3 runs 16 residues. Input material: PBMCs. This chain joins TRBV4-1 and TRBJ1-2; D ambiguous. This receptor was obtained from a man between 18 and 29 years old in good health and CMV-seropositive. CDR3 sequence: CASSQHSTLANYGYTF. CDR3 coding DNA: TGCGCCAGCAGCCAGCATAGCACCTTAGCTAACTATGGCTACACCTTC.